This TCR beta chain derives from a study of neurological immune-mediated disorders (dated by TCRdb to between 2018 and 2021). Turning to the overall study: Peripheral blood TCR-beta repertoires from HTLV-I-associated myelopathy (HAM/TSP) patients, multiple sclerosis patients and healthy controls were compared by UMI-based sequencing. Alongside PBMC samples, the set of 106 TCR-beta libraries contained longitudinal samples, technical triplicates, and paired CD4+ and CD8+ T-cell subsets that had been sorted. The cohort comprised roughly 65 subjects: about 14 HAM/TSP patients, approximately 34 multiple sclerosis patients and around 20 healthy controls.

Here is what the overall study found, with its caveats: Expanded clones from different subjects shared no identical CDR3 amino acid sequences, which suggests that TCR-beta repertoires were private in all groups. TCR clonal expansion was highest in HAM/TSP patients and lowest in MS patients, with MS patients falling below even healthy controls.

cDNA was synthesized by template-switch 5'RACE using a primer carrying a 10-nucleotide random unique molecular identifier by which each TCR transcript was tagged. Every sequencing run yielded over 200 million TCR-beta sequences covering 15-18 subjects. The RNeasy kit was used for extraction of total RNA. Using the KAPA Real-time Library Amplification kit, TCR-beta VDJ regions were amplified with primers for the TCR constant region and the 5'RACE anchor. Sample indexes and Illumina adaptors were added in a first PCR, after which library yield was increased in a second PCR. The roughly 650 bp TCR product was size-selected on a 2% E-gel SizeSelection system after Ampure bead purification. Before pooling, libraries had their quality checked on a Bioanalyzer, their concentration measured with Qubit, and their quantity determined with the Kapa Library Quantification kit. Libraries were sequenced paired-end 2 x 150 bp on an Illumina HiSeq 2500. To increase sequence diversity, about 25-31% phiX was spiked into each library pool. Concerning the study's data processing: Quality-filtered reads were processed with the UMI-based MiGEC pipeline, and over 75% of raw TCR sequences were removed by the MiGEC pipeline during error correction. IMGT germline references were used for alignment of VDJ genes, and clonotypes were defined by a unique CDR3 amino acid sequence together with V-J genes. VDJtools evaluated clonal expansion, Shannon diversity and CDR3 relatedness (CalcPairwiseDistances, ClusterSamples); CLCbio workbench built phylogenetic trees. Using coefficient-of-variation modelling across technical triplicates, the study counted a clone as expanded if it had at least 8 unique UMIs. Using fastp at Q25 and MiXCR, TCRdb reprocessed the public reads and kept productive beta chains. Every CDR3 protein is listed once, alongside the most common genes and DNA of its rows. It is TCRdb's table, rather than the study itself, that gives the V and J calls and clone size. In all, the sample holds 30,000 or so distinct CDR3 sequences, and roughly 15% of those were seen once. Together, the top ten hold 27% of the sample.

This clonotype came up many times. The clone's antigen remains unknown. No base quality information exists; no much larger clone differs at one position. V is trimmed back by 5 bases and J by 11 bases, and the junction contains 11 bases that no gene match accounts for. The CDR3 goes from the cysteine to the phenylalanine over 14 residues. Only the CDR3 portion is preserved as DNA: 42 bases, with reading frame beginning at the first base. The healthy controls were volunteers from blood banks in Maryland, USA. For the unsorted PBMC libraries, 2 million PBMCs were stored in RNAlater at -80 degrees C until RNA extraction and were used to generate the libraries. Peripheral blood was subjected to Ficoll-Hypaque density gradient centrifugation to isolate PBMCs, which were then cryopreserved in liquid nitrogen.

This receptor was taken from a man in his 70s in good health. Sample: PBMCs. Recombination linked TRBV12-3 or TRBV12-4 to TRBJ1-4; the central 7 bases match TRBD1. The DNA sequence is as follows: TGTGCCAGCAGTCCGACGGGACAGCCAGAGAAACTGTTTTTT. This sequence encodes CASSPTGQPEKLFF.